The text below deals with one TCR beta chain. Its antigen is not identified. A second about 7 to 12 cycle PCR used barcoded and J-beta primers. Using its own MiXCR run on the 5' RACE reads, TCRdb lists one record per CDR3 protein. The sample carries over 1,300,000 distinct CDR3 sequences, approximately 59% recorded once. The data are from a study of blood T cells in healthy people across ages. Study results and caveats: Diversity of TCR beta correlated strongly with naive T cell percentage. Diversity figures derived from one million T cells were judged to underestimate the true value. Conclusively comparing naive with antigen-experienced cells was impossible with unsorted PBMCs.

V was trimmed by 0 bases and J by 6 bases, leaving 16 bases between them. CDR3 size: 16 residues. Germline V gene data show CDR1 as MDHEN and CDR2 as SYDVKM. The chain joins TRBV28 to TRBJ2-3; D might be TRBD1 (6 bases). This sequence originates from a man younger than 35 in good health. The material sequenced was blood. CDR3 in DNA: TGTGCCAGCAGTTTATGGACTACAGGGTCGGAGGATACGCAGTATTTT. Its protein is CASSLWTTGSEDTQYF.